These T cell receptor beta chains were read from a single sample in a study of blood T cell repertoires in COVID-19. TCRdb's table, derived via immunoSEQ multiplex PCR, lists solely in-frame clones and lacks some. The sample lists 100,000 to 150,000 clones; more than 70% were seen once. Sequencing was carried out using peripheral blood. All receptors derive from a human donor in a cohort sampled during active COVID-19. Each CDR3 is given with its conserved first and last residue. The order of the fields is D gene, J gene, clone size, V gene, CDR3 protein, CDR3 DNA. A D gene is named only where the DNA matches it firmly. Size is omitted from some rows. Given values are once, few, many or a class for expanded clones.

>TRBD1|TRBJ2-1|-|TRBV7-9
CATQGVYEQFF
TGTGCTACCCAGGGGGTTTATGAGCAGTTCTTC
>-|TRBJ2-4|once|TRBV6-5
CASSYQGSSIQYF
TGTGCCAGCAGTTATCAGGGTTCTAGCATTCAGTACTTC
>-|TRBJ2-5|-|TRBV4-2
CASSQGPAGKETQYF
TGTGCCAGCAGCCAAGGGCCCGCCGGGAAAGAGACCCAGTACTTC
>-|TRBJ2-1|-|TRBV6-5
CASRGESLYNEQFF
TGTGCCAGCAGGGGAGAGAGCCTCTACAATGAGCAGTTCTTC
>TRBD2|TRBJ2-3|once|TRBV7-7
CASSLGTSPSTDTQYF
TGTGCTAGCAGCCTCGGGACTAGCCCCAGCACAGATACGCAGTATTTT
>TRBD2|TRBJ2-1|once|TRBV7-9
CASSSGLAGGYNEQFF
TGTGCCAGCAGCTCGGGGCTAGCGGGAGGGTACAATGAGCAGTTCTTC
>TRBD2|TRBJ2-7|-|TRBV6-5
CASSYSTPGRGYEQYF
TGTGCCAGCAGTTACTCGACTCCCGGGCGGGGGTACGAGCAGTACTTC
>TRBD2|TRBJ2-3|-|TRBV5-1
CASSLVMGRADTQYF
TGCGCCAGCAGCTTGGTAATGGGGAGGGCAGATACGCAGTATTTT
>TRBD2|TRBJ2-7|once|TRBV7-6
CASSPLAGGALYEQYF
TGTGCCAGCAGCCCTCTAGCGGGAGGTGCACTCTACGAGCAGTACTTC
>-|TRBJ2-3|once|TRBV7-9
CASSWAEAGPATDTQYF
TGTGCCAGCAGCTGGGCGGAAGCAGGGCCTGCGACAGATACGCAGTATTTT
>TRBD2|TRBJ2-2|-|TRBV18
CASSPLRTSGTIRDTGELFF
TGTGCCAGCTCACCACTAAGGACTAGCGGGACAATTAGGGACACCGGGGAGCTGTTTTTT
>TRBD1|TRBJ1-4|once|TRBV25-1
CASRGQGINEKLFF
TGTGCCAGCAGGGGACAGGGGATAAATGAAAAACTGTTTTTT
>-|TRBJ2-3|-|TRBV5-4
CASSSAVLAYRTDTQYF
TGTGCCAGCAGCTCTGCCGTCCTCGCCTATCGCACAGATACGCAGTATTTT
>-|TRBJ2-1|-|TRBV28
CASNSGVYNEQFF
TGTGCCAGCAACTCGGGAGTCTACAATGAGCAGTTCTTC
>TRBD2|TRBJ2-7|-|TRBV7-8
CASSLRLAMYEQYF
TGTGCCAGCAGCTTACGACTAGCCATGTACGAGCAGTACTTC
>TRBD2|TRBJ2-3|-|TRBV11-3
CASSFIGGAPDTQYF
TGTGCCAGCAGCTTTATCGGGGGGGCCCCAGATACGCAGTATTTT
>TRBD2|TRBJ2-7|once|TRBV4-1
CASSQTSGIFSYEQYF
TGCGCCAGCAGCCAAACTAGCGGGATTTTCTCCTACGAGCAGTACTTC
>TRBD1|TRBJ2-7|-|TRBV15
CATSGRQGTNEQYF
TGTGCCACCAGCGGTCGACAGGGAACGAACGAGCAGTACTTC
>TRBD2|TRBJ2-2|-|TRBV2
CASNSKSGATGELFF
TGTGCCAGCAACAGCAAAAGCGGGGCCACCGGGGAGCTGTTTTTT
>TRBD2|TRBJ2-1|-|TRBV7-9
CASMAGGLNNEQFF
TGTGCCAGCATGGCGGGGGGGCTGAACAATGAGCAGTTCTTC
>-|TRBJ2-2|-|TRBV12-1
CASSFLIPGTGELFF
TGTGCCAGCAGCTTTTTGATCCCAGGCACCGGGGAGCTGTTTTTT
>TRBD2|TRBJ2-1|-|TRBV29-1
CSVEGLAVNEQFF
TGCAGCGTTGAAGGCCTAGCGGTTAATGAGCAGTTCTTC
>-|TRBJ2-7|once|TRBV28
CASSWGRAVNEQYF
TGTGCCAGCAGTTGGGGCAGGGCCGTCAACGAGCAGTACTTC
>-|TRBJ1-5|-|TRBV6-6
CASSPGRIIDSNQPQHF
TGTGCCAGCAGTCCAGGGCGTATAATCGATAGCAATCAGCCCCAGCATTTT
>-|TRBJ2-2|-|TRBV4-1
CASSPDHSPSFAGELFF
TGCGCCAGCAGCCCGGACCACTCCCCTAGCTTTGCCGGGGAGCTGTTTTTT
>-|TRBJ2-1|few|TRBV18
CASSTTSYNEQFF
TGTGCCAGCTCGACGACTAGCTACAATGAGCAGTTCTTC
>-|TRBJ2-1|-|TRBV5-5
CASSPLRGNEQFF
TGTGCCAGCAGCCCCCTCCGGGGAAATGAGCAGTTCTTC
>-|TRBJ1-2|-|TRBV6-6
CASSYGQNSYGYTF
TGTGCCAGCAGTTACGGACAGAATTCCTATGGCTACACCTTC
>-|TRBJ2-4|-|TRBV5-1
CASSTRRRIEYF
TGCGCCAGCAGCACAAGGCGGCGGATCGAGTACTTC
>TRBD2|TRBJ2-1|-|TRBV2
CASSATSGGANLGEQFF
TGTGCCAGCAGTGCAACTAGCGGGGGGGCTAATTTAGGTGAGCAGTTCTTC
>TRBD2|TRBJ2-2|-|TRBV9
CASSVGIGRAKGELFF
TGTGCCAGCAGCGTGGGGATCGGGAGGGCGAAGGGGGAGCTGTTTTTT
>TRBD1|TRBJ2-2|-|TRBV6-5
CASRAGQGPGELFF
TGTGCCAGTCGGGCCGGACAGGGTCCCGGGGAGCTGTTTTTT
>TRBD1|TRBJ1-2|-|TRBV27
CASSLSPPGQGAIGYTF
TGTGCCAGCAGTTTATCTCCGCCGGGACAGGGGGCGATAGGCTACACCTTC
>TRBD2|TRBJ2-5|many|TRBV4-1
CASSQVASGSETQYF
TGCGCCAGCAGCCAAGTGGCTAGCGGGAGTGAGACCCAGTACTTC
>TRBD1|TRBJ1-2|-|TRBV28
CASRSGTGLYGYTF
TGTGCCAGCAGGTCCGGGACAGGGCTCTATGGCTACACCTTC
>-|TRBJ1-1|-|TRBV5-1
CASMLGGTMNTEAFF
TGCGCCAGCATGCTGGGGGGAACCATGAACACTGAAGCTTTCTTT
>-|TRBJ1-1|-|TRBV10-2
CASSAVVTNTEAFF
TGCGCCAGCAGTGCGGTGGTAACGAACACTGAAGCTTTCTTT
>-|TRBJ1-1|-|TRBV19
CASSWQGTEAFF
TGTGCCAGTAGTTGGCAGGGGACTGAAGCTTTCTTT
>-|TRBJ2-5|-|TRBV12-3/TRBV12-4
CASSQGRETQYF
TGTGCCAGCAGTCAGGGCCGGGAGACCCAGTACTTC
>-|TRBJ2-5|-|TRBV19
CATTEWTADQETQYF
TGTGCCACGACCGAGTGGACAGCGGACCAAGAGACCCAGTACTTC
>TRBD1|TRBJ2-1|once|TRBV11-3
CASSVGTGAYNEQFF
TGTGCCAGCAGCGTCGGGACAGGGGCTTACAATGAGCAGTTCTTC
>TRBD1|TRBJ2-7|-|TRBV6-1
CASSEAGGQGSHEQYF
TGTGCCAGCAGTGAAGCCGGGGGACAGGGGTCCCACGAGCAGTACTTC
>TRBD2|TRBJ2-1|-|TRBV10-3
CAISGGGSSYNEQFF
TGTGCCATCAGCGGCGGGGGAAGCTCCTACAATGAGCAGTTCTTC
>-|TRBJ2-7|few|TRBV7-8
CASSLEQGNLGEQYF
TGTGCCAGCAGCTTAGAACAGGGAAATTTGGGCGAGCAGTACTTC
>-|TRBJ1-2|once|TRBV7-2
CASRRTDYGYTF
TGTGCCAGCCGAAGGACTGACTATGGCTACACCTTC
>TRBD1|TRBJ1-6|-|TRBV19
CASSIGQGTSPLHF
TGTGCCAGTAGTATTGGACAGGGTACTTCACCCCTCCACTTT
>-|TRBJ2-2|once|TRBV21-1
CASSKASFRATGELFF
TGTGCCAGCAGCAAAGCAAGCTTCCGAGCCACCGGGGAGCTGTTTTTT
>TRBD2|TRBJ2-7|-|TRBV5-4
CASSLGREAGEQYF
TGTGCCAGCAGCTTGGGGCGGGAGGCGGGCGAGCAGTACTTC
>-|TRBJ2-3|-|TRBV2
CASSGLSGTDTQYF
TGTGCCAGCAGCGGACTATCGGGCACAGATACGCAGTATTTT
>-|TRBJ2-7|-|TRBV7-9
CASSFRQSYEQYF
TGTGCCAGCAGCTTTCGACAGAGCTACGAGCAGTACTTC
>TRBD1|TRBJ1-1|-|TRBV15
CATSEDRGLSEAFF
TGTGCCACCAGCGAAGACAGGGGGCTTTCTGAAGCTTTCTTT
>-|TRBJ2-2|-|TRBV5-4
CASSPDITGELFF
TGTGCCAGCAGCCCGGACATAACCGGGGAGCTGTTTTTT
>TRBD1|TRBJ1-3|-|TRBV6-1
CASSAGQGHAGNTIYF
TGTGCCAGCAGTGCCGGACAGGGTCACGCCGGAAACACCATATATTTT
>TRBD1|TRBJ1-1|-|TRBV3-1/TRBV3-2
CASSPGGQGAFF
TGTGCCAGCAGCCCGGGCGGACAGGGGGCTTTCTTT
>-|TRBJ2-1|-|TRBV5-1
CASSLESGAYNEQFF
TGCGCCAGCAGCTTGGAGAGCGGAGCCTACAATGAGCAGTTCTTC